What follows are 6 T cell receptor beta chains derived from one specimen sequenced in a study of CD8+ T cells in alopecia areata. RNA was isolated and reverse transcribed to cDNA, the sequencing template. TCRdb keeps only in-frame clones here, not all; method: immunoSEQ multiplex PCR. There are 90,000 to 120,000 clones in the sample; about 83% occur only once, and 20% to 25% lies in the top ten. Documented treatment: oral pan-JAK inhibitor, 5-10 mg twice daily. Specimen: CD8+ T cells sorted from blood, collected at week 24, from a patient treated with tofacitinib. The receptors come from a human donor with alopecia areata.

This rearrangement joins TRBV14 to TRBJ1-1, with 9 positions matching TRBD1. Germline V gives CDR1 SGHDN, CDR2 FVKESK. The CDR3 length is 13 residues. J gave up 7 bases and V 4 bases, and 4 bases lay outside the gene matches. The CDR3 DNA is TGTGCCAGCAGCCCCGGGACAGGGATTGAAGCTTTCTTT. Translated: CASSPGTGIEAFF.

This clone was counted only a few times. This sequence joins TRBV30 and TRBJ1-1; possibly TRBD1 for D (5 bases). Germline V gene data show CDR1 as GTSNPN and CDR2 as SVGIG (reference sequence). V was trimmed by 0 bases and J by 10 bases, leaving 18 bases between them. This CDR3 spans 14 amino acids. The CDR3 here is CAWSVGREKSAAFF. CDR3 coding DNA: TGTGCCTGGAGTGTTGGCAGGGAAAAGTCTGCAGCTTTCTTT.

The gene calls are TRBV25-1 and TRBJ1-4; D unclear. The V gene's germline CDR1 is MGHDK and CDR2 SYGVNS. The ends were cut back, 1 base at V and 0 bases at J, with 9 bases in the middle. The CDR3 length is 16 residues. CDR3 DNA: TGTGCCAGCAGTGAATTGGAGGGCTCAACTAATGAAAAACTGTTTTTT. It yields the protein CASSELEGSTNEKLFF.

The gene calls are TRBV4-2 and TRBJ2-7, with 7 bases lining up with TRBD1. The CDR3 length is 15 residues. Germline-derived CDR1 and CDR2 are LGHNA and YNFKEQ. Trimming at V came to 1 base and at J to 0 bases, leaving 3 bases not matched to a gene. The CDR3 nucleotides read TGTGCCAGCAGCCAAGCCTCAGGGGGCTCCTACGAGCAGTACTTC. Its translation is CASSQASGGSYEQYF.

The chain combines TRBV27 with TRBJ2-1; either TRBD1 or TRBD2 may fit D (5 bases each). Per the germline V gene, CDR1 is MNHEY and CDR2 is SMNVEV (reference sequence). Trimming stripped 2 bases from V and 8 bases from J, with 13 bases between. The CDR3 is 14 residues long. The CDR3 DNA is TGTGCCAGCAGTTTACCGGGACGCCCTCATGAGCAGTTCTTC. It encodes CASSLPGRPHEQFF.

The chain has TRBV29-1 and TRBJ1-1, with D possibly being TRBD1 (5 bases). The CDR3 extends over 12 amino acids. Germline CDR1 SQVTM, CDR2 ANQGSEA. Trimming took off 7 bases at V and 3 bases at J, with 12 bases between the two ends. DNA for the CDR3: TGCAGCGGAATCCCGGGGCACACTGAAGCTTTCTTT. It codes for CSGIPGHTEAFF.